The clone carrying this T cell receptor beta chain occurred once. The sample contains more than one DNA sequence encoding this CDR3. This record comes from a study of shared clonotypes between healthy human individuals. The CDR3 runs 12 residues. V lost 3 bases and J 4 bases, leaving 6 bases between the germline ends. CDR1 is LNHDA, CDR2 SQIVND, per germline (reference sequence). Sequenced by immunoSEQ multiplex PCR; TCRdb stores in-frame clones only, minus some. Of some 2,000,000 clones listed, roughly 95% are singletons. Material for sequencing was naive CD4+ T cells sorted from blood. Subset here: CD45RA+ positively selected. The source is a man aged 18 to 29 in good health. V and J are TRBV19 and TRBJ2-5, with unresolved D. The CDR3 sequence: CASSILGETQYF. The DNA for the CDR3 is TGTGCCAGTAGTATTTTGGGAGAGACCCAGTACTTC.